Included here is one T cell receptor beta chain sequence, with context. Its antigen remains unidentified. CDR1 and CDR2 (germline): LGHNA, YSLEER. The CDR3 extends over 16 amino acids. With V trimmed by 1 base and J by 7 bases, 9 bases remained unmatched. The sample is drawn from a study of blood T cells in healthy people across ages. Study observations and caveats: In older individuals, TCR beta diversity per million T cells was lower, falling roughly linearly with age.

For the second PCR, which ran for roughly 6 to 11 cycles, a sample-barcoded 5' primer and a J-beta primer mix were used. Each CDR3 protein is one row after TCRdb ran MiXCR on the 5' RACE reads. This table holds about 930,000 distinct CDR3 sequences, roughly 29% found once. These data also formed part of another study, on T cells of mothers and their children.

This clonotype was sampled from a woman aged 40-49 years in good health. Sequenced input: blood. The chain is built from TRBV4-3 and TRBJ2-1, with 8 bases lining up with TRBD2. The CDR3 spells CASSQAGLAGKNEQFF. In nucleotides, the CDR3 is TGCGCCAGCAGCCAAGCTGGTCTAGCGGGTAAAAATGAGCAGTTCTTC.